This is a list of T cell receptor beta chains from one sample in a study of blood T cell repertoires in COVID-19. Clones were sequenced by immunoSEQ multiplex PCR, and TCRdb holds only the in-frame ones, with some missing. The sample lists about 55,000 clones; roughly 80% were seen once. Sequencing used peripheral blood. The source of these receptors is a human donor in a cohort sampled during active or convalescent COVID-19. CDR3s include the opening cysteine and the closing phenylalanine or tryptophan. The D gene is left open where the match is weak. Rows give clone size only sometimes, using once, few, many, or a class for an expanded clone.

-	TRBV7-8	14	-	TRBJ2-5	TGTGCCAGCAGCTTAGCTCCAGGCCAAGAAGCCCAGTACTTC	CASSLAPGQEAQYF
-	TRBV24-1	13	TRBD1	TRBJ1-2	TGTGCCACCAGTGTACAGGGGAACTATGGCTACACCTTC	CATSVQGNYGYTF
-	TRBV5-4	16	TRBD1	TRBJ1-6	TGTGCCAGCAGCCAAGGACAGGGCTCCTATAATTCACCCCTCCACTTT	CASSQGQGSYNSPLHF
few	TRBV18	13	-	TRBJ2-7	TGTGCCAGCTCACCACAGGGGGAGTACGAGCAGTACTTC	CASSPQGEYEQYF
few	TRBV3-1/TRBV3-2	14	-	TRBJ1-1	TGTGCCAGCAGCCAATCGGGACTGGCCACTGAAGCTTTCTTT	CASSQSGLATEAFF
few	TRBV30	16	-	TRBJ1-2	TGTGCCTGGAGTGTATCCCGGGACACCGGGCGGTATGGCTACACCTTC	CAWSVSRDTGRYGYTF
few	TRBV12-3/TRBV12-4	12	-	TRBJ2-7	TGTGCCAGCAGTTTAGCGTCGGGAGAGCAGTACTTC	CASSLASGEQYF
-	TRBV19	16	TRBD2	TRBJ2-3	TGTGCCAGTAGTCTTTTGCGGGGGAGCAGCACAGATACGCAGTATTTT	CASSLLRGSSTDTQYF
many	TRBV4-3	15	-	TRBJ1-1	TGCGCCAGCAGCCAAGATACGGCGGGGTACACTGAAGCTTTCTTT	CASSQDTAGYTEAFF
-	TRBV2	14	-	TRBJ1-2	TGTGCCAGCAGTGAAGCAACGGGTAACTATGGCTACACCTTC	CASSEATGNYGYTF
-	TRBV27	14	TRBD1	TRBJ2-7	TGTGCCAGCAGGAAACAGGGGGCAGCCTACGAGCAGTACTTC	CASRKQGAAYEQYF
-	TRBV27	16	TRBD1	TRBJ1-6	TGTGCCAGCAGTTTATCGTGGACAGGGAACGATTCACCCCTCCACTTT	CASSLSWTGNDSPLHF
-	TRBV2	14	TRBD1	TRBJ1-6	TGTGCCAGCGTAGCCGGGACAGCTAATTCACCCCTCCACTTT	CASVAGTANSPLHF
-	TRBV1	15	-	TRBJ2-5	TGCACCAGCAGCCGGCTAGCGGGGGGCGAAGAGACCCAGTACTTC	CTSSRLAGGEETQYF
once	TRBV19	17	TRBD1	TRBJ2-5	TGTGCCAGTAGTACACCAAAGGACAGGTGGGAGCAAGAGACCCAGTACTTC	CASSTPKDRWEQETQYF
-	TRBV12-3/TRBV12-4	13	-	TRBJ2-7	TGTGCCAGCAGTTTGGAGCAGGGCTACGAGCAGTACTTC	CASSLEQGYEQYF
-	TRBV6-2/TRBV6-3	15	-	TRBJ1-4	TGTGCCAGCAGTTCTGTCGGAGGGCCCAAGGAAAAACTGTTTTTT	CASSSVGGPKEKLFF
-	TRBV5-6	14	TRBD1	TRBJ2-3	TGTGCCAGCAGCAGAGACTGGACAGGGAATACGCAGTATTTT	CASSRDWTGNTQYF
-	TRBV7-2	16	TRBD2	TRBJ2-3	TGTGCCAGCAGCCCCCAGCGGGGGGGCGTCACAGATACGCAGTATTTT	CASSPQRGGVTDTQYF
-	TRBV7-9	14	TRBD1	TRBJ1-4	TGTGCCAGCAGCCAGGGACAGGGACATGAAAAACTGTTTTTT	CASSQGQGHEKLFF
-	TRBV12-5	14	TRBD2	TRBJ2-5	TGTGCTAGTGGTTTGGTAGCTAGCGGGGTGGACCAGTACTTC	CASGLVASGVDQYF
-	TRBV4-2	17	TRBD2	TRBJ2-1	TGTGCCAGCAGCCAAGGTTCGGCGGGGGGTTCCTACAATGAGCAGTTCTTC	CASSQGSAGGSYNEQFF
few	TRBV12-5	18	TRBD2	TRBJ2-1	TGTGCTAGTGGTTTGGTACTAGGCGGGGGGAGCTCCTACAATGAGCAGTTCTTC	CASGLVLGGGSSYNEQFF
-	TRBV28	15	TRBD1	TRBJ1-5	TGTGCCAGCAGTTGGACGGACAGGGAGGGTCAGCCCCAGCATTTT	CASSWTDREGQPQHF
once	TRBV18	12	-	TRBJ2-7	TGTGCCAGCTCACCCCAGGACAAGGGCCTTGTCTTC	CASSPQDKGLVF
-	TRBV19	19	TRBD1	TRBJ1-5	TGTGCCAGTTCCCCTACGGCAGGGGGACTCCCTTTAAGCAATCAGCCCCAGCATTTT	CASSPTAGGLPLSNQPQHF
-	TRBV9	13	-	TRBJ1-1	TGTGCCAGCAGCCAGGGGTCTACCTGGGGAGCTTTCTTT	CASSQGSTWGAFF
-	TRBV7-2	16	TRBD1	TRBJ2-5	TGTGCCAGCAGCTCGGGGGCAGGACAGGGAGCTGCGACCCAGTACTTC	CASSSGAGQGAATQYF
-	TRBV5-1	13	-	TRBJ2-7	TGCGCCAGCAGCTTGGGGCCTGGCCGCGAGCAGTACTTC	CASSLGPGREQYF
-	TRBV7-2	12	-	TRBJ2-5	TGTGCCAGCAGCATCCTACTCGGGGCCCAGTACTTC	CASSILLGAQYF
-	TRBV27	15	-	TRBJ1-2	TGTGCCAGCAGTTTATCGGCCGGGAAAAACTATGGCTACACCTTC	CASSLSAGKNYGYTF
-	TRBV6-1	15	TRBD1	TRBJ1-5	TGTGCCAGCAGTGAAACTGGGACAGGAGATCAGCCCCAGCATTTT	CASSETGTGDQPQHF
few	TRBV12-3/TRBV12-4	11	-	TRBJ1-2	TGTGCCAGCAGCCGGAACTATGGCTACACCTTC	CASSRNYGYTF
-	TRBV10-1	16	TRBD1	TRBJ2-7	TGCGCCAGCAGTGAGTCGGGGACAGGGAGAACTTACGAGCAGTACTTC	CASSESGTGRTYEQYF
-	TRBV6-2/TRBV6-3	16	TRBD2	TRBJ2-7	TGTGCCAGCAGTTACAGTTCACTAGCGGACAACTACGAGCAGTACTTC	CASSYSSLADNYEQYF
-	TRBV5-8	15	TRBD1	TRBJ1-5	TGTGCCAGCAGCCCGCGGACAGGGAGGGATCAGCCCCAGCATTTT	CASSPRTGRDQPQHF
-	TRBV6-4	13	-	TRBJ1-1	TGTGCCAGCAGTGGACAGGTGGGAACTGAAGCTTTCTTT	CASSGQVGTEAFF
few	TRBV7-9	16	TRBD1	TRBJ2-3	TGTGCCAGCAGCTTAGTACAGGGGGGCCCTGGGGATACGCAGTATTTT	CASSLVQGGPGDTQYF
-	TRBV6-6	15	TRBD1	TRBJ1-1	TGTGCCAGCAGTTCCTTCGGACAGGGATTCACTGAAGCTTTCTTT	CASSSFGQGFTEAFF